The 6 T cell receptor beta chains in this list originate from one sample, sequenced in a study of blood T cells in healthy people across ages (dated by TCRdb to about 2015). The library came from 5' RACE. The data were produced on an Illumina HiSeq 2500. A second about 7 to 12 cycle PCR used a sample-barcoded 5' primer and a J-beta primer mix. The raw public reads went through TCRdb reprocessing: fastp at Q25, MiXCR clone calling, in-frame beta chains kept. Merged by CDR3 protein, the rows form single entries marked with the most common genes and DNA. The sample has about 720,000 distinct CDR3 sequences on record, roughly 25% of them singletons. Approximately 3.7% of the sample goes to the ten largest clones. Another study also made use of these data, one on T cells of mothers and their children.

The sample comprised blood. The receptors derive from a boy aged 10-17 years in good health.

The chain recombines TRBV20-1 with TRBJ1-2; maybe TRBD1 (5 bases). The CDR3 has 12 amino acids. Germline CDR1 reads DFQATT; CDR2 reads SNEGSKA (reference sequence). Trimming took 3 bases from V and 7 from J, leaving 12 bases between them. This chain's CDR3 is CSARGLGAGYTF. CDR3 nucleotides: TGCAGTGCTAGGGGGCTCGGGGCTGGCTACACCTTC.

J is TRBJ2-5 and V is TRBV27; tentatively, D is TRBD2 (6 bases). The germline V and J ends were trimmed by 3 bases and 5 bases, with 10 bases remaining between them. Looked up from germline, CDR1 is MNHEY and CDR2 is SMNVEV (reference sequence). The CDR3 spans 13 residues. For the CDR3, the DNA is TGTGCCAGCAGTTTTTGGGCGGGGGAGACCCAGTACTTC. This gives the protein CASSFWAGETQYF.

This sequence joins TRBV6-1 and TRBJ2-5; unclear D gene. The better agreement between TRBJ2-1 and the DNA end casts doubt on the J call. Germline assignment: CDR1 MNHNS and CDR2 SASEGT. The CDR3 length is 16 residues. Here the CDR3 reads CASRRYPRAQIHEQFF. CDR3 coding DNA: TGTGCCAGCAGACGCTACCCTAGGGCCCAAATCCATGAGCAGTTCTTC.

About this clonotype: A much larger clonotype is one base distant, so this may be a read error. CDR3 loop: CASSDSASGGADTQYF. The CDR3 DNA reads as TGTGCCAGCAGTGACTCGGCTAGCGGGGGGGCAGATACGCAGTATTTT. This chain connects TRBV6-4 to TRBJ2-3; 12 bases are shared with TRBD2. Looked up from germline, CDR1 is MRHNA and CDR2 is SNTAGT. V gave up 0 bases and J gave up 4 bases; unmatched junction bases: 2. CDR3 size: 16 residues.

This clonotype was seen only a few times. Its ends do not fully match the called genes, so a read error is possible. This chain connects TRBV29-1 to TRBJ1-2; TRBD1 is a possible D gene (6 bases). This CDR3 has 9 amino acids. Germline V gives CDR1 SQVTM, CDR2 ANQGSEA. The CDR3 bases are TGCAGCGTTGAAGCCCACAGGGTCTTC. Translating gives CSVEAHRVF.

The CDR3 region is CASSPRGWVNQPQHF. CDR3 DNA: TGTGCCAGCAGCCCTCGGGGCTGGGTAAATCAGCCCCAGCATTTT. The rearrangement links TRBV28 to TRBJ1-5; D may be TRBD1 (5 bases). Per germline, CDR1 MDHEN and CDR2 SYDVKM. The CDR3 has 15 amino acids. V was shortened by 6 bases and J by 4 bases, with 16 bases between the two germline ends. The entire variable domain, with the rest obtained from reference TRBV28 and TRBJ1-5, is as follows: DVKVTQSSRYLVKRTGEKVFLECVQDMDHENMFWYRQDPGLGLRLIYFSYDVKMKEKGDIPEGYSVSREKKERFSLILESASTNQTSMYLCASSPRGWVNQPQHFGDGTRLSIL.